This TCR beta chain was identified during a study of blood T cell repertoires in COVID-19. Study-level background: There were acute and convalescent COVID-19 samples, and they came from the United States, Italy and Spain. The cDNA or gDNA used as material had been derived from T cells, B-cell-depleted T cells, or PBMCs.

In its sample, this clone was seen once. Original handling: By means of reference gene primer amplification, nucleated cell counts were estimated. Sequenced by immunoSEQ multiplex PCR; TCRdb stores in-frame clones only, minus some. Clonal size and the V and J genes are those of that table, whereas D and trimming came from the DNA. The sample lists about 200,000 clones; about 93% were seen once. Trimming cost V 6 bases and J 7 bases; bases outside gene matches: 10. Germline lookup yields CDR1 KGHSH and CDR2 LQKENI. CDR3 length: 15 amino acids. The rearrangement joins TRBV18 to TRBJ1-5; 9 bases map to TRBD1. Source material: peripheral blood. This receptor was identified in a man aged 50 to 60 with acute or convalescent COVID-19. The chain's CDR3 is CASSYGTGLIQPQHF. Here the CDR3 DNA reads TGTGCCAGCTCTTATGGGACAGGGTTGATCCAGCCCCAGCATTTT.